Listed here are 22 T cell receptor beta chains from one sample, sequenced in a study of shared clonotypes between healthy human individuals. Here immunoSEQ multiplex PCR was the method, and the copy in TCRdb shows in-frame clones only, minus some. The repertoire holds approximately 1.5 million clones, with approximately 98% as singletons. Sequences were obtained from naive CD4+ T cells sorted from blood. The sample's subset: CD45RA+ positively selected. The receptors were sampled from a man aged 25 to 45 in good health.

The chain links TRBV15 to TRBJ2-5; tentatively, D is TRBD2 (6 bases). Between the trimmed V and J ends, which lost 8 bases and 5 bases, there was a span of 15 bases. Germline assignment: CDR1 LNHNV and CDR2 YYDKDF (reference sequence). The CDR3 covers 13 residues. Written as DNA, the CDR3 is TGTGCCACCCTTCGTAGGGGAGGTGAGACCCAGTACTTC. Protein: CATLRRGGETQYF. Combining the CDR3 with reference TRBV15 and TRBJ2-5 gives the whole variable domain DAMVIQNPRYQVTQFGKPVTLSCSQTLNHNVMYWYQQKSSQAPKLLFHYYDKDFNNEADTPDNFQSRRPNTSFCFLDIRSPGLGDTAMYLCATLRRGGETQYFGPGTRLLVL.

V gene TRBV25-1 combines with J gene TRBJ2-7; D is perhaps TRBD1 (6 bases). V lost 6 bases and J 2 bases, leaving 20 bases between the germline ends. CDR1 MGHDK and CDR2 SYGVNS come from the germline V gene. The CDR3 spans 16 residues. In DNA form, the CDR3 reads TGTGCCAGCAGGGCCCCGGGACAATCGAAGGCCTACGAGCAGTACTTC. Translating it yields CASRAPGQSKAYEQYF.

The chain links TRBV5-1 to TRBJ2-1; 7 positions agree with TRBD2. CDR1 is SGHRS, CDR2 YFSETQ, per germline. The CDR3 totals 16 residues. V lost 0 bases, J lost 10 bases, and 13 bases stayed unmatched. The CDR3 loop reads CASSLEGGSTVGEQFF. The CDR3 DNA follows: TGCGCCAGCAGCTTGGAGGGCGGGAGTACGGTGGGAGAGCAGTTCTTC. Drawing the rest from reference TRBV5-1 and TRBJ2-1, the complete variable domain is KAGVTQTPRYLIKTRGQQVTLSCSPISGHRSVSWYQQTPGQGLQFLFEYFSETQRNKGNFPGRFSGRQFSNSRSEMNVSTLELGDSALYLCASSLEGGSTVGEQFFGPGTRLTVL.

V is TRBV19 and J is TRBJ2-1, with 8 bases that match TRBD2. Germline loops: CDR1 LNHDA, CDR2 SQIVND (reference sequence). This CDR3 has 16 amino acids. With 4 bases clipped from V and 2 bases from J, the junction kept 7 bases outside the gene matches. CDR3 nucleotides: TGTGCCAGTAGTAGCCCGGCGGGAGGAACCTACAATGAGCAGTTCTTC. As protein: CASSSPAGGTYNEQFF.

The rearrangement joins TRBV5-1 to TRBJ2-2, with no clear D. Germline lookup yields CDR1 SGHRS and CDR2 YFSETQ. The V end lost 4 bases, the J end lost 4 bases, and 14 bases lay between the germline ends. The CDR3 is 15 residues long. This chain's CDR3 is CASSLSPTPTGELFF. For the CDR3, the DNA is TGCGCCAGCAGCCTATCCCCAACCCCCACCGGGGAGCTGTTTTTT.

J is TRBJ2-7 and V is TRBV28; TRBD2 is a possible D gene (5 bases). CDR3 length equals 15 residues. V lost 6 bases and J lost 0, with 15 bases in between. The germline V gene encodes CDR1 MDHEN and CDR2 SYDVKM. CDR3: CASSPGPGSSYEQYF. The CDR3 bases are TGTGCCAGCAGCCCAGGACCGGGAAGCTCCTACGAGCAGTACTTC.

The CDR3 is CASRPGQLHHEQFF. CDR3 nucleotides: TGTGCCAGCAGACCGGGACAGCTACACCATGAGCAGTTCTTC. The V call is TRBV28, the J call TRBJ2-1, with TRBD1 matching over 7 bases. The junction had 10 bases not matched to a gene; V was cut back by 6 bases and J by 8 bases. CDR1 and CDR2 from the germline V gene are MDHEN and SYDVKM. The CDR3 contains 14 residues. The complete variable domain, with remaining parts taken from reference TRBV28 and TRBJ2-1, reads DVKVTQSSRYLVKRTGEKVFLECVQDMDHENMFWYRQDPGLGLRLIYFSYDVKMKEKGDIPEGYSVSREKKERFSLILESASTNQTSMYLCASRPGQLHHEQFFGPGTRLTVL.

In DNA, the CDR3 is TGTGCCTCTACAGGCGGGAGGGGAGAGACCCAGTACTTC. Its protein is CASTGGRGETQYF. This chain links TRBV19 with TRBJ2-5; 9 bases are shared with TRBD2. Trimming at V came to 11 bases and at J to 4 bases, leaving 8 bases not matched to a gene. Germline lookup yields CDR1 LNHDA and CDR2 SQIVND (reference sequence). CDR3 size: 13 residues.

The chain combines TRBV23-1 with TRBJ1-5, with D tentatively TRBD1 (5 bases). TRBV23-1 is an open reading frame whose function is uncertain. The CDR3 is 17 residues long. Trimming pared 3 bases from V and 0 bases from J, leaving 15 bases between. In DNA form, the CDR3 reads TGCGCCAGCAGTCACATGTGGGGCCCCAATAGCAATCAGCCCCAGCATTTT. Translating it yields CASSHMWGPNSNQPQHF.

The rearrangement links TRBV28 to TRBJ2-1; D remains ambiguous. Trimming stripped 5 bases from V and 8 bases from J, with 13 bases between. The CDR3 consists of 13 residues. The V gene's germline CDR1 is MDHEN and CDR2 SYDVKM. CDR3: CASSTPLRDEQFF. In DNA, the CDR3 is TGTGCCAGCAGTACCCCACTTCGGGATGAGCAGTTCTTC.

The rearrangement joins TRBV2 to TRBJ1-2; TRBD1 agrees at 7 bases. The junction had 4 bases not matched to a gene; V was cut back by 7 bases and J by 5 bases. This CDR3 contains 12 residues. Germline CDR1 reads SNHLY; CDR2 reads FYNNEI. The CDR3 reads CASTPGGYGYTF. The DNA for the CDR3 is TGTGCCAGCACCCCAGGGGGTTATGGCTACACCTTC.

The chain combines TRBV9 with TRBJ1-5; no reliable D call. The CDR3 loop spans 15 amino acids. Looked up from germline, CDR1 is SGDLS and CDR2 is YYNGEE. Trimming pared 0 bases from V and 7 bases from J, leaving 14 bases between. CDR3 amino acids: CASSVAVGYGQPQHF. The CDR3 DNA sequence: TGTGCCAGCAGCGTAGCTGTTGGGTACGGGCAGCCCCAGCATTTT.

The CDR3 loop reads CASSISGYTGELFF. Here the CDR3 DNA reads TGTGCCAGCAGTATTAGCGGATACACCGGGGAGCTGTTTTTT. The V and J genes are TRBV2 and TRBJ2-2; D perhaps matches TRBD2 (6 bases). The germline CDR1 and CDR2 sequences are SNHLY and FYNNEI. CDR3 length: 14 amino acids. Between the trimmed V and J ends, which lost 5 bases and 3 bases, there was a span of 10 bases. The full variable domain, completed using reference TRBV2 and TRBJ2-2, is EPEVTQTPSHQVTQMGQEVILRCVPISNHLYFYWYRQILGQKVEFLVSFYNNEISEKSEIFDDQFSVERPDGSNFTLKIRSTKLEDSAMYFCASSISGYTGELFFGEGSRLTVL.

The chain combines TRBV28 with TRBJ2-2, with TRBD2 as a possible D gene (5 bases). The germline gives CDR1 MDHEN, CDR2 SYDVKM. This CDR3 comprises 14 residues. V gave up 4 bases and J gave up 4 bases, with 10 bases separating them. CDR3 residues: CASSSGVFTGELFF. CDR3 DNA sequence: TGTGCCAGCAGTTCCGGGGTGTTCACCGGGGAGCTGTTTTTT.

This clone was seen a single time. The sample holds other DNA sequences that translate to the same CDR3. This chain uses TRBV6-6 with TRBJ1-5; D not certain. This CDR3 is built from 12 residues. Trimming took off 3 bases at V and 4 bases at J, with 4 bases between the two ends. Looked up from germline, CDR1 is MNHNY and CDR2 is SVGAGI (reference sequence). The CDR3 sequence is CASSYENQPQHF. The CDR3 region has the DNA TGTGCCAGCAGTTATGAAAATCAGCCCCAGCATTTT.

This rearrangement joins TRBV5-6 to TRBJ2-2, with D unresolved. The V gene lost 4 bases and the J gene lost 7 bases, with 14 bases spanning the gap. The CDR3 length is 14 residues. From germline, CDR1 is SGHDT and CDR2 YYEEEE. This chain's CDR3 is CASSPDQWVGELFF. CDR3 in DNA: TGTGCCAGCAGCCCGGACCAGTGGGTCGGGGAGCTGTTTTTT.

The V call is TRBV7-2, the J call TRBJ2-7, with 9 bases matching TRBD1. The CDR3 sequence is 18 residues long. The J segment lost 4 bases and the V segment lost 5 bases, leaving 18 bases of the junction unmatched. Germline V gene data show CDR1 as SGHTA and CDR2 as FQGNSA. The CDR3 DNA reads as TGTGCCAGCAGCCATAGATTAACAGGGGGCCCCCCCCATTACGAGCAGTACTTC. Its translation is CASSHRLTGGPPHYEQYF.

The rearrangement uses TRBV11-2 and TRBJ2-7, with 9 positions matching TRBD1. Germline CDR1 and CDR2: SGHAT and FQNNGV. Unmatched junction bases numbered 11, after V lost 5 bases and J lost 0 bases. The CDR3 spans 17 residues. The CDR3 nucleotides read TGTGCCAGCAGCCCCAGGGATGGGACAGGGCACTCCTACGAGCAGTACTTC. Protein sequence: CASSPRDGTGHSYEQYF.

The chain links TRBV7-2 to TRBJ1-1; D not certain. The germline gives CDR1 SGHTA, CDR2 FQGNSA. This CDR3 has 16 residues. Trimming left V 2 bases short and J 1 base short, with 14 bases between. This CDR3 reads CASSLLGLRGNTEAFF. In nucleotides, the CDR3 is TGTGCCAGCAGCTTATTAGGGTTGCGGGGGAACACTGAAGCTTTCTTT.

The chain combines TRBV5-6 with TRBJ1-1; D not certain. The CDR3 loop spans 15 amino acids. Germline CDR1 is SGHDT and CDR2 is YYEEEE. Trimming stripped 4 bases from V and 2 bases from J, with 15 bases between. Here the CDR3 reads CASSPGREPNTEAFF. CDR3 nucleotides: TGTGCCAGCAGCCCCGGGCGTGAACCCAACACTGAAGCTTTCTTT. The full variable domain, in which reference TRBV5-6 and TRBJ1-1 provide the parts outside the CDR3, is DAGVTQSPTHLIKTRGQQVTLRCSPKSGHDTVSWYQQALGQGPQFIFQYYEEEERQRGNFPDRFSGHQFPNYSSELNVNALLLGDSALYLCASSPGREPNTEAFFGQGTRLTVV.

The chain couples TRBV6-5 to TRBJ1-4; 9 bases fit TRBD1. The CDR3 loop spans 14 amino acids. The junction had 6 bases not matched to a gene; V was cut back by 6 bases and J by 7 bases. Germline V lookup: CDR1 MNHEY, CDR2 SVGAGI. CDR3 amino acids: CASRADRGIEKLFF. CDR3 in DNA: TGTGCCAGCAGGGCCGACAGGGGGATTGAAAAACTGTTTTTT.

Here the CDR3 reads CASSPTDRMNTEAFF. The CDR3, as DNA: TGTGCCAGCAGCCCTACGGACCGGATGAACACTGAAGCTTTCTTT. This sequence joins TRBV5-4 and TRBJ1-1, with no clear D. V lost 4 bases and J lost 0, with 13 bases in between. Germline CDR1 reads SGHNT; CDR2 reads YYREEE (reference sequence). This CDR3 region has 15 residues.